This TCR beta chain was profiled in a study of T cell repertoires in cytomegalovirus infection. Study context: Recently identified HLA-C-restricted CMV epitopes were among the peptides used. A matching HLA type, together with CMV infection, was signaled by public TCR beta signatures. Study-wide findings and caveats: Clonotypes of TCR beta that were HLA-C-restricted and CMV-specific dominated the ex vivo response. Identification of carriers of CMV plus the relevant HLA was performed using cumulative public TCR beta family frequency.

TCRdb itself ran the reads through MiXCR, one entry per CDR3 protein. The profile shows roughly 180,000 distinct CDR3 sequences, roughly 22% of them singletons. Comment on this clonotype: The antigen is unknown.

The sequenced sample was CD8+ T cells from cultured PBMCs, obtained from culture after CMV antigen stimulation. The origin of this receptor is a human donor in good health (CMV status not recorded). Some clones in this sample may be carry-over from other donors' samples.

In DNA form, the CDR3 reads TGTGCCAGCAGTCTCGGGACATCTAATTACGAGCAGTACTTC. Protein sequence: CASSLGTSNYEQYF. This chain joins TRBV12-3 or TRBV12-4 and TRBJ2-7, with a tentative D call TRBD1 (6 bases). V lost 5 bases to trimming and J lost 4 bases, with 15 bases between them. CDR3 length equals 14 residues.